Included here is one T cell receptor (beta chain) sequence, with context. Its antigen remains unknown. Hyperthyroidism had been newly diagnosed in patients aged 18 to 65, and its duration was under 2 months. Clinical symptoms, serum thyroxine and TRAb, thyroid ultrasound and orbital computed tomography were used for the diagnoses. Trimming shortened V by 5 bases and J by 2 bases, and 6 bases separated the two germline ends. The germline V gene has CDR1 PRHDT and CDR2 FYEKMQ (reference sequence). This CDR3 has 13 amino acids. TCR beta CDR3 sequences were amplified from RNA transcripts. The TCR CDR3 was amplified in a first-round RT-PCR using the HTBI primer set. MiXCR, run by TCRdb on the multiplex PCR reads, gives a single entry per CDR3 protein. This table has fewer than 900,000 distinct CDR3 sequences, approximately 16% appearing once. The sample comes from a study of T cells in Graves' hyperthyroidism and ophthalmopathy. The overall study: Pretreatment peripheral blood was obtained at initial diagnosis.

Study observations and caveats: Most thyroid clonotypes expanded above 0.001 were also detected in blood.

The V gene is TRBV13, the J gene TRBJ2-2, with D uncertain. Specimen: blood. The source is a man aged 18 to 35 with Graves' hyperthyroidism. The CDR3 loop reads CASSPYNTGELFF. In DNA, the CDR3 is TGTGCCAGCAGCCCGTATAACACCGGGGAGCTGTTTTTT.